The 18 T cell receptor beta chains below come from one sample, sequenced in a study of CD8 T cells in ankylosing spondylitis. These receptors' targets are unknown. MiXCR, applied by TCRdb to the 5' RACE reads, yields one record per CDR3 protein. The sample includes under 850,000 distinct CDR3 sequences, under 20% of them seen just once. Notes on the study in general: Ankylosing spondylitis blood appeared to be characterized by a TCR beta motif of eight or nine highly homologous variants.

The sequenced sample consisted of blood, either unsorted or a sorted T cell fraction (not recorded which). These receptors all stem from a male donor with ankylosing spondylitis.

This chain connects TRBV3-1 to TRBJ2-1; 7 positions agree with TRBD2. V dropped 3 bases and J dropped 7; count of bases not matched to a gene: 12. Germline lookup yields CDR1 LGHDT and CDR2 YNNKEL (reference sequence). The CDR3 spans 16 residues. In DNA, the CDR3 is TGTGCCAGCAGCCACCAAGCGGGACTTTCCCCTAATGAGCAGTTCTTC. Translation: CASSHQAGLSPNEQFF.

This clonotype was counted only a few times. DNA for the CDR3: TGTGCCAGCAGTGAATCGGGACGATACACCGGGGAGCTGTTTTTT. It yields the protein CASSESGRYTGELFF. This sequence joins TRBV6-1 and TRBJ2-2; D is possibly TRBD1 or TRBD2 (5 bases each). Germline CDR1 is MNHNS and CDR2 is SASEGT. Trimming took 2 bases from V and 3 from J, leaving 10 bases between them. The CDR3 loop spans 15 amino acids.

The rearrangement uses TRBV11-2 and TRBJ2-1; D is tentatively TRBD1 or TRBD2 (5 bases each). V gave up 2 bases and J gave up 11 bases, with 19 bases separating them. This CDR3 spans 15 amino acids. The germline V gene has CDR1 SGHAT and CDR2 FQNNGV. Written as DNA, the CDR3 is TGTGCCAGCAGCTTAACAGGTATCATTCGGGATAAGCAGTTCTTC. Translation gives CASSLTGIIRDKQFF.

This clonotype was recorded many times. CDR3 nucleotide sequence: TGCAGTGCTAGAGAGCGTGGATCTGGAAACACCATATATTTT. It translates to CSARERGSGNTIYF. The gene calls are TRBV20-1 and TRBJ1-3; D uncertain. Trimming pared 0 bases from V and 1 base from J, leaving 7 bases between. This CDR3 comprises 14 residues. The germline V gene encodes CDR1 DFQATT and CDR2 SNEGSKA (reference sequence).

V gene TRBV6-1 combines with J gene TRBJ2-2; TRBD2 matches 11 bases. V shed 6 bases, J shed 7 bases, and the junction held 4 bases outside the gene matches. Germline assignment: CDR1 MNHNS and CDR2 SASEGT. This CDR3 contains 14 residues. The CDR3 loop reads CASRWTSGFGELFF. In DNA form, the CDR3 reads TGTGCCAGCAGATGGACTAGCGGGTTCGGGGAGCTGTTTTTT.

This rearrangement joins TRBV4-3 to TRBJ2-2; 7 bases map to TRBD2. This CDR3 has 14 residues. Looked up from germline, CDR1 is LGHNA and CDR2 is YSLEER. The V gene end was trimmed by 6 bases and the J gene end by 2 bases; junction bases not matched to a gene: 3. CDR3 in DNA: TGCGCCAGCAGGCTAGCGGAAAACACCGGGGAGCTGTTTTTT. It is translated as CASRLAENTGELFF.

In its sample, this clonotype was seen many times. The chain has TRBV15 and TRBJ1-4; 8 bases match TRBD1. Germline CDR1 and CDR2: LNHNV and YYDKDF (reference sequence). This CDR3 has 13 amino acids. V lost 9 bases to trimming and J lost 6 bases; unmatched junction nucleotides: 6. CDR3 sequence reads: CATKRTGYEKLFF. CDR3 sequence (DNA): TGTGCCACTAAGAGGACAGGGTATGAAAAACTGTTTTTT.

This clonotype was detected a few times. V gene TRBV12-3 or TRBV12-4 combines with J gene TRBJ2-2; 7 positions agree with TRBD2. V lost 9 bases to trimming and J lost 6 bases; unmatched junction nucleotides: 10. The length of the CDR3 is 14 residues. The DNA for the CDR3 is TGTGCCAGTTGGACTAGATTGATCCCCGGGGAGCTGTTTTTT. It translates to CASWTRLIPGELFF.

The rearrangement joins TRBV6-5 to TRBJ1-5; weak D call: TRBD1 (5 bases). The CDR3 is made up of 14 amino acids. Trimming removed 11 bases from V and 3 bases from J, with 17 bases in between. The germline CDR1 and CDR2 sequences are MNHEY and SVGAGI. The DNA for the CDR3 is TGTGCCGCCAGTTGGGGGGATTACAATCAGCCCCAGCATTTT. This codes for CAASWGDYNQPQHF.

The table lists this clonotype with many counts. One end of the junction does not line up with germline, which may come from a read error. The J gene is TRBJ1-1, the V gene TRBV7-9, with a weak D call TRBD1 (6 bases). This CDR3 is 14 amino acids long. Germline assignment: CDR1 SEHNR and CDR2 FQNEAQ (reference sequence). CDR3 region: CASSLAGGGTEAFF. CDR3 coding DNA: TGCGCCAGCAGCTTGGCAGGAGGGGGCACTGAAGCTTTCTTT.

In this sample, this clonotype turned up a few times. The rearrangement joins TRBV12-3 or TRBV12-4 to TRBJ2-7; D might be TRBD1 or TRBD2, each matching 5 bases. Trimming removed 1 base at V and 7 bases at J, with 11 bases between. The CDR3 runs to 13 residues. The CDR3 protein is CASSLGGPAEQYF. The CDR3 nucleotides read TGTGCCAGCAGTTTAGGGGGACCCGCGGAGCAGTACTTC.

The V and J genes are TRBV12-3 or TRBV12-4 and TRBJ1-5, with TRBD1 matching 8 bases. Germline trimming cut 5 bases from V and 4 bases from J; bases unmatched to any gene: 7. The CDR3 runs 15 residues. The CDR3 loop is CASSEGTGKNQPQHF. The CDR3 bases are TGTGCCAGCAGTGAGGGGACAGGCAAGAATCAGCCCCAGCATTTT.

The CDR3 protein is CASSKDSNYGYTF. CDR3 nucleotide sequence: TGTGCCAGCAGTAAGGACAGTAACTATGGCTACACCTTC. The rearrangement joins TRBV7-2 to TRBJ1-2; a weak D match, TRBD1 (6 bases). Germline CDR1 is SGHTA and CDR2 is FQGNSA. V lost 6 bases and J 1 base, leaving 9 bases between the germline ends. This CDR3 spans 13 amino acids.

The J gene is TRBJ2-7, the V gene TRBV28, with TRBD1 matching 7 bases. V was pared by 6 bases and J by 0 bases, with 5 bases of the junction left unmatched. The CDR3 loop spans 14 amino acids. CDR1 and CDR2 from the germline V gene are MDHEN and SYDVKM. The CDR3 sequence is CASRAGQASYEQYF. The DNA for the CDR3 is TGTGCCAGCAGAGCAGGACAGGCCTCCTACGAGCAGTACTTC.

This clonotype was picked up a small number of times. CDR3: CASSVSTENDSTDTQYF. CDR3 coding DNA: TGTGCCAGCAGCGTGTCGACCGAAAATGACAGCACAGATACGCAGTATTTT. The chain combines TRBV2 with TRBJ2-3; unclear D gene. The V end lost 6 bases, the J end lost 0 bases, and 19 bases lay between the germline ends. This CDR3 is built from 17 residues. Germline CDR1 reads SNHLY; CDR2 reads FYNNEI. Full variable domain (outside the CDR3, taken from reference TRBV2 and TRBJ2-3): EPEVTQTPSHQVTQMGQEVILRCVPISNHLYFYWYRQILGQKVEFLVSFYNNEISEKSEIFDDQFSVERPDGSNFTLKIRSTKLEDSAMYFCASSVSTENDSTDTQYFGPGTRLTVL.

The chain is built from TRBV24-1 and TRBJ2-1; 8 nucleotides line up with TRBD2. Germline V CDR1 and CDR2: KGHDR, SFDVKD. With 5 bases clipped from V and 5 bases from J, the junction kept 4 bases outside the gene matches. The CDR3 runs to 14 residues. Written as DNA, the CDR3 is TGTGCCACCAGTGGCAGCGGGGGCCACAATGAGCAGTTCTTC. Amino acids: CATSGSGGHNEQFF.

The chain recombines TRBV20-1 with TRBJ1-5; D unclear. V was trimmed by 3 bases and J by 7 bases, leaving 16 bases between them. Germline CDR1 and CDR2: DFQATT and SNEGSKA (reference sequence). This CDR3 is built from 14 residues. This CDR3 reads CSARLRVRAQPQHF. The DNA for the CDR3 is TGCAGTGCTAGGTTGAGGGTAAGGGCGCAGCCCCAGCATTTT.

This clonotype was observed a few times. This chain uses TRBV20-1 with TRBJ2-7; a possible D gene is TRBD1 (8 bases). Germline CDR1 and CDR2: DFQATT and SNEGSKA (reference sequence). The CDR3 extends over 13 amino acids. The V end was cut by 3 bases, the J end by 12 bases, with 21 bases between. The CDR3 loop is CSARPTQTGEGYF. In nucleotides, the CDR3 is TGCAGTGCTAGGCCCACCCAGACAGGGGAGGGGTACTTC.